These 19 T cell receptor beta chains were all obtained from the same sample, sequenced in a study of vaccination effects on CD4 cells after COVID-19 (dated by TCRdb to between 2021 and 2023). The method was the immunoSEQ multiplex PCR assay. TCRdb took this table from immuneACCESS and kept in-frame rearrangements with V and J called. Such tables lack part of the clones; where checked against another copy, unresolved V genes explain under half of the gap, and the rest is unexplained. In this sample the table shows some 40,000 clones, 73% of which occur a single time. The ten most abundant clones make up about a third of the sample. In the ViraFEST assay, PBMC were stimulated with viral peptide pools, and TCR sequencing was then used to find antigen-specific CD4+ T cell clonotypes based on their expansion. After 10 days of culture, CD4+ T cells were isolated with the EasySep CD4+ T cell isolation kit. Convalescent patients had PCR-confirmed SARS-CoV-2 infection between March and December 2020, before Alpha, Beta and Delta variants emerged in the United States.

These receptors have no identified antigens. Sequenced here: CD4+ T cells from PBMCs cultured with a peptide pool, sampled before COVID-19 vaccination. The receptors originated from a human donor who had a prior SARS-CoV-2 infection.

The rearrangement uses TRBV20-1 and TRBJ2-3; D gene unclear. This CDR3 has 12 amino acids. Per germline, CDR1 DFQATT and CDR2 SNEGSKA (reference sequence). V lost 3 bases and J 4 bases, leaving 8 bases between the germline ends. In nucleotides, the CDR3 is TGCAGTGCTAGTTTTTTACCAGATACGCAGTATTTT. Its protein product is CSASFLPDTQYF.

The V and J genes are TRBV11-2 and TRBJ2-2, with D maybe TRBD2 (5 bases). Germline CDR1 is SGHAT and CDR2 is FQNNGV. V lost 3 bases, J lost 5 bases, and 10 bases lay in between. The CDR3 totals 14 residues. The CDR3 loop is CASSFLRETGELFF. In DNA, the CDR3 is TGTGCCAGCAGCTTCTTGAGGGAAACCGGGGAGCTGTTTTTT.

The J gene is TRBJ2-2, the V gene TRBV5-1; 8 positions agree with TRBD1. With V trimmed by 4 bases and J by 7 bases, 9 bases remained unmatched. The CDR3 runs to 15 residues. The germline CDR1 and CDR2 sequences are SGHRS and YFSETQ. The CDR3 region is CASSNFQGAGGELFF. Written as DNA, the CDR3 is TGCGCCAGCAGCAATTTCCAGGGGGCCGGCGGGGAGCTGTTTTTT.

The rearrangement uses TRBV7-9 and TRBJ2-3; 7 bases line up with TRBD2. Per the germline V gene, CDR1 is SEHNR and CDR2 is FQNEAQ (reference sequence). This CDR3 is 13 amino acids long. Germline trimming cut 4 bases from V and 4 bases from J; bases unmatched to any gene: 2. CDR3: CASSSSGADTQYF. The CDR3 DNA sequence: TGTGCCAGCAGCTCGAGCGGGGCAGATACGCAGTATTTT.

This chain uses TRBV7-9 with TRBJ2-2; D is unclear. Germline values: CDR1 SEHNR, CDR2 FQNEAQ (reference sequence). Trimming stripped 2 bases from V and 0 bases from J, with 7 bases between. CDR3 size: 15 residues. CDR3 protein: CASSLNYPNTGELFF. DNA of the CDR3: TGTGCCAGCAGCTTAAACTATCCGAACACCGGGGAGCTGTTTTTT.

V is TRBV19 and J is TRBJ2-7; D call uncertain. V was cut by 1 base and J by 2 bases, with 3 bases left in between. CDR1 is LNHDA and CDR2 is SQIVND in the germline V gene (reference sequence). The length of the CDR3 is 12 residues. The CDR3 sequence: CASSIGTYEQYF. The CDR3 DNA reads TGTGCCAGTAGTATAGGGACCTACGAGCAGTACTTC.

The rearrangement joins TRBV7-2 to TRBJ2-7; D is perhaps TRBD2 (6 bases). V lost 5 bases and J lost 0, with 11 bases in between. This CDR3 contains 14 residues. In germline, CDR1 is SGHTA, CDR2 FQGNSA. The CDR3 DNA is TGTGCCAGCAGCGCCCGGGAGAGCTCCTACGAGCAGTACTTC. Encoded protein: CASSARESSYEQYF.

The chain combines TRBV11-1 with TRBJ2-3, with 9 positions matching TRBD2. This CDR3 is 16 amino acids long. V was clipped by 5 bases and J by 2 bases; unmatched bases: 8. In germline, CDR1 is SGHAT, CDR2 FQDESV (reference sequence). The CDR3 here is CASSMSGGLDTDTQYF. The CDR3 DNA reads TGTGCCAGCAGCATGAGCGGGGGGCTTGACACAGATACGCAGTATTTT.

This clone was observed a single time. This chain uses TRBV5-1 with TRBJ2-5; TRBD1 might be the D (5 bases). Looked up from germline, CDR1 is SGHRS and CDR2 is YFSETQ. The CDR3 covers 15 residues. Trimming shortened V by 2 bases and J by 3 bases, and 14 bases separated the two germline ends. In nucleotides, the CDR3 is TGCGCCAGCAGCTTCTCAACTGGGGCAGAAGAGACCCAGTACTTC. It yields the protein CASSFSTGAEETQYF. Using reference TRBV5-1 and TRBJ2-5 for the parts outside the CDR3, the full variable domain is KAGVTQTPRYLIKTRGQQVTLSCSPISGHRSVSWYQQTPGQGLQFLFEYFSETQRNKGNFPGRFSGRQFSNSRSEMNVSTLELGDSALYLCASSFSTGAEETQYFGPGTRLLVL.

This chain uses TRBV7-9 with TRBJ2-7; D is perhaps TRBD1 (7 bases). CDR1 SEHNR and CDR2 FQNEAQ come from the germline V gene (reference sequence). V lost 5 bases, J lost 3 bases, and 23 bases lay in between. The CDR3 is 17 residues long. As DNA, the CDR3 is TGTGCCAGCAGCCCCGGAGGGGGCTCGGGTGTTTACTACGAGCAGTACTTC. This sequence encodes CASSPGGGSGVYYEQYF.

The rearrangement uses TRBV7-8 and TRBJ1-1, with no clear D. Per germline, CDR1 SGHVS and CDR2 FQNEAQ. There are 19 residues in the CDR3. Trimming pared 0 bases from V and 3 bases from J, leaving 23 bases between. The chain's CDR3 is CASSLALTGRRKVDTEAFF. The CDR3 DNA reads TGTGCCAGCAGCTTAGCCCTCACGGGCCGTCGGAAGGTGGACACTGAAGCTTTCTTT.

J is TRBJ2-2 and V is TRBV6-6; 11 bases map to TRBD2. Germline V gene lookup returns CDR1 MNHNY and CDR2 SVGAGI (reference sequence). Trimming cost V 7 bases and J 3 bases; bases outside gene matches: 7. The CDR3 loop spans 16 amino acids. CDR3 region: CASTQTSGGYTGELFF. The DNA of the CDR3 is TGTGCCAGCACCCAAACTAGCGGGGGATACACCGGGGAGCTGTTTTTT.

This clone came up once. The chain uses TRBV2 and TRBJ2-5; the match to TRBD2 covers 8 bases. V was pared by 4 bases and J by 0 bases, with 7 bases of the junction left unmatched. The CDR3 loop spans 16 amino acids. Looked up from germline, CDR1 is SNHLY and CDR2 is FYNNEI. CDR3 residues: CASSVGAGGHQETQYF. The CDR3, as DNA: TGTGCCAGCAGTGTGGGGGCGGGGGGCCACCAAGAGACCCAGTACTTC.

This clone occurred a few times. The chain joins TRBV5-1 to TRBJ2-3, with 10 bases that match TRBD2. The CDR3 has 16 amino acids. With V trimmed by 1 base and J by 2 bases, 4 bases remained unmatched. Per the germline V gene, CDR1 is SGHRS and CDR2 is YFSETQ. CDR3 DNA: TGCGCCAGCAGCTTGTTACTAGCGGGGAACACAGATACGCAGTATTTT. The encoded protein is CASSLLLAGNTDTQYF.

Here the CDR3 reads CASSRPASGRGKNIQYF. In DNA form, the CDR3 reads TGTGCCAGTAGCCGCCCCGCTAGCGGGAGAGGAAAAAACATTCAGTACTTC. The chain joins TRBV19 to TRBJ2-4, with 10 bases aligning to TRBD2. This CDR3 comprises 17 residues. CDR1 and CDR2 (germline): LNHDA, SQIVND (reference sequence). The V gene end was trimmed by 6 bases and the J gene end by 4 bases; junction bases not matched to a gene: 12.

The rearrangement links TRBV15 to TRBJ2-7; 8 bases agree with TRBD1. The CDR3 extends over 16 amino acids. Germline trimming cut 0 bases from V and 5 bases from J; bases unmatched to any gene: 9. Germline CDR1 LNHNV, CDR2 YYDKDF (reference sequence). The CDR3 sequence: CATSRDLNGQGHEQYF. DNA for the CDR3: TGTGCCACCAGCAGAGATCTAAACGGACAGGGCCACGAGCAGTACTTC.

The V and J genes are TRBV5-1 and TRBJ2-3; 7 bases match TRBD1. Germline values: CDR1 SGHRS, CDR2 YFSETQ. The CDR3 is 15 residues long. The ends lost 4 bases at V and 2 bases at J; junction bases unmatched: 7. CDR3 nucleotides: TGCGCCAGCAGCAAGGACAGGAGAGACACAGATACGCAGTATTTT. This gives the protein CASSKDRRDTDTQYF.

The chain recombines TRBV6-6 with TRBJ1-6; 8 positions match TRBD1. Trimming cost V 5 bases and J 6 bases; bases outside gene matches: 3. The CDR3 is 14 residues long. CDR1 and CDR2 from the germline V gene are MNHNY and SVGAGI (reference sequence). The CDR3 DNA reads as TGTGCCAGCAGTCGGACAGGGCGTAATTCACCCCTCCACTTT. Encoded protein: CASSRTGRNSPLHF.

The chain uses TRBV6-5 and TRBJ1-5; a weak D match, TRBD1 (6 bases). CDR3 length: 14 amino acids. Germline assignment: CDR1 MNHEY and CDR2 SVGAGI. V was pared by 6 bases and J by 6 bases, with 15 bases between. The CDR3 sequence: CASRPGVPGQPQHF. In nucleotides, the CDR3 is TGTGCCAGCAGACCAGGGGTTCCGGGTCAGCCCCAGCATTTT.